The sequence of this T cell receptor beta chain was determined in a study of CD8 T cells in Susac syndrome. Broader study findings: The study conceded that relatively few individuals underwent its TCR sequencing and HLA analysis.

CDR3 length: 16 residues. Trimming cost V 1 base and J 7 bases, with 16 bases left between them. Germline values: CDR1 LGHDT, CDR2 YNNKEL (reference sequence). In regard to this clonotype: Its target is unknown.

It was with random hexamers that roughly 0.5 to 1 ug RNA was reverse transcribed. Amplification of TCR beta CDR3 spanned 54 Vbeta and 13 Jbeta via immunoSEQ multiplex PCR. TCRdb analysed the immunoSEQ multiplex PCR reads with MiXCR anew, one entry per CDR3 protein. The sample contains 180,000 or so distinct CDR3 sequences, roughly 96% of which appear only once. The sequenced sample consisted of CD4+ T cells from PBMCs. The receptor's source is a human donor in good health. The chain combines TRBV3-1 with TRBJ2-2, with a tentative D call TRBD2 (6 bases). The CDR3: CASSQVADLMSGELFF. The CDR3 DNA sequence: TGTGCCAGCAGCCAAGTAGCGGACCTAATGAGCGGGGAGCTGTTTTTT.